The present T cell receptor (beta chain) was sequenced within a study of OX40 agonist ivuxolimab in advanced cancers. Study-level background: Patient treatment consisted of intravenous ivuxolimab administration every 2 weeks at 0.01 to 10 mg/kg. Age averaged roughly 60 years (range about 23 to 85), and around 78% were male. Allowance was made for prior anti-PD-1, anti-PD-L1 or anti-CTLA-4 therapy, and 40% to 45% had some. Study-wide results and limits: Relative to CD4+, CD8+ T cells held more expanded clones on average.

The CDR3 is 12 amino acids. The ends were cut back, 6 bases at V and 4 bases at J, with 10 bases in the middle. CDR1 is MNHNY, CDR2 SVGAGI, per germline (reference sequence). In regard to this clone: Its antigen remains unknown.

The method was immunoSEQ multiplex PCR; TCRdb's version includes in-frame clones alone and lacks a portion of them. The data hold more than 25,000 clones, with around 84% observed a single time. The chain joins TRBV6-6 to TRBJ2-7; D may be TRBD2 (5 bases). Here the sequenced sample was CD4+ or CD8+ T cells sorted from blood, taken in a trial of the OX40 agonist ivuxolimab. This clonotype originated in an adult with an advanced solid tumor such as melanoma, head and neck, liver or kidney cancer. The DNA for the CDR3 is TGTGCCAGCAGCGACGAGGGTTACGAGCAGTACTTC. Amino acids: CASSDEGYEQYF.